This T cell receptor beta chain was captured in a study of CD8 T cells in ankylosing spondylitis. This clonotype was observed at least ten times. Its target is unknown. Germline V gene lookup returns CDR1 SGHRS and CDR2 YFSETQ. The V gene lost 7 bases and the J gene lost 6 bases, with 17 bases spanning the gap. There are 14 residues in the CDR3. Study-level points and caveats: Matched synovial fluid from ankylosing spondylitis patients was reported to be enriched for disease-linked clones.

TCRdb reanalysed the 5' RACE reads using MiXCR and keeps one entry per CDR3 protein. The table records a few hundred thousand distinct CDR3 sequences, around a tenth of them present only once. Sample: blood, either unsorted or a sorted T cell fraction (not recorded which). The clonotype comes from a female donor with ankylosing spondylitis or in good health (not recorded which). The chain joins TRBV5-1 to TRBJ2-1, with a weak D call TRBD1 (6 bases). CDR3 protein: CASPDSGSRNEQFF. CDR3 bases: TGCGCCAGCCCGGACAGCGGTTCCCGCAATGAGCAGTTCTTC.